This T cell receptor (beta chain) derives from a study of blood T cell repertoires in COVID-19. About the study: Acute and convalescent COVID-19 specimens originated in the United States, Italy and Spain. T cells, B-cell-depleted T cells, or PBMCs provided the cDNA or gDNA that served as material.

Assay used: immunoSEQ multiplex PCR; TCRdb lists only in-frame clones, some missing. The sample holds hundreds of thousands of clones, about 89% seen once. It was during active infection that Seattle patients were enrolled and then longitudinally followed. The germline V gene encodes CDR1 GTSNPN and CDR2 SVGIG (reference sequence). The CDR3 runs 17 residues. V lost 4 bases and J lost 3; bases outside the gene matches: 11. This TCR came from an older woman with COVID-19, enrolled during active disease. V is TRBV30 and J is TRBJ2-3; TRBD2 agrees at 12 bases. Sequencing input: peripheral blood. The CDR3: CAWTMSRTSGATDTQYF. Here the CDR3 DNA reads TGTGCCTGGACCATGTCGAGGACTAGCGGGGCTACAGATACGCAGTATTTT.